The 21 T cell receptor beta chains listed next were all sequenced from one sample in a study of T cells after yellow fever vaccination. TCRdb re-called the 5' RACE reads with MiXCR, one entry per CDR3 protein. The table lists roughly 340,000 distinct CDR3 sequences, 8.7% of them singletons. Material: PBMCs, obtained on the day of the first yellow fever vaccination. The receptors originated from a man in his late teens or twenties who received the YFV17D yellow fever vaccine.

The rearrangement uses TRBV6-2 or TRBV6-3 and TRBJ1-3; D gene unclear. The CDR3 extends over 14 amino acids. CDR1 and CDR2 from the germline V gene are MNHEY and SVGEGT. Trimming removed 2 bases from V and 1 base from J, with 6 bases in between. CDR3 nucleotide sequence: TGTGCCAGCAGTTACCCAGGATCTGGAAACACCATATATTTT. It specifies CASSYPGSGNTIYF.

This clonotype was observed a few times. The chain is built from TRBV7-2 and TRBJ1-6; weak D call: TRBD1 (5 bases). The V gene lost 1 base and the J gene lost 5 bases, with 9 bases spanning the gap. Germline V gene sequence: CDR1 SGHTA, CDR2 FQGNSA. There are 15 residues in the CDR3. CDR3 residues: CASSLVQGNNSPLHF. The CDR3 bases are TGTGCCAGCAGCTTAGTTCAGGGAAATAATTCACCCCTCCACTTT.

This clonotype showed up just a few times. V is TRBV7-2 and J is TRBJ1-2, with 10 bases that match TRBD1. Trimming removed 6 bases from V and 3 bases from J; junction bases left unmatched: 10. Germline V lookup: CDR1 SGHTA, CDR2 FQGNSA. This CDR3 contains 16 residues. The chain's CDR3 is CASRVDRGRIYYGYTF. The CDR3 DNA is TGTGCCAGCAGAGTGGACAGGGGGAGAATTTACTATGGCTACACCTTC.

The CDR3 sequence is CASSQTWDRVDLEQFF. Here the CDR3 DNA reads TGTGCCAGCAGCCAAACATGGGACAGGGTGGATCTTGAGCAGTTCTTC. V usage is TRBV4-2 and J usage is TRBJ2-1; 9 positions match TRBD1. V lost 2 bases, J lost 9 bases, and 11 bases stayed unmatched. Germline V gene data show CDR1 as LGHNA and CDR2 as YNFKEQ. The CDR3 is made up of 16 amino acids.

This clonotype was observed many times. The chain joins TRBV7-8 to TRBJ1-1; D call uncertain. The ends were cut back, 5 bases at V and 4 bases at J, with 11 bases in the middle. The germline gives CDR1 SGHVS, CDR2 FQNEAQ. This CDR3 spans 13 amino acids. DNA of the CDR3: TGTGCCAGCAGCGTAGACCTGAGCACTGAAGCTTTCTTT. It translates to CASSVDLSTEAFF.

The chain uses TRBV4-1 and TRBJ1-1; TRBD1 is a possible D gene (6 bases). The CDR3 spans 16 residues. Between the trimmed V and J ends, which lost 0 bases and 3 bases, there was a span of 14 bases. Germline CDR1 reads MGHRA; CDR2 reads YSYEKL. The CDR3 coding sequence is TGCGCCAGCAGCCAAGAAAGTGGACAGCCCTACACTGAAGCTTTCTTT. Translation gives CASSQESGQPYTEAFF.

The chain joins TRBV10-3 to TRBJ2-5; 10 bases line up with TRBD2. CDR1 ENHRY and CDR2 SYGVKD come from the germline V gene. This CDR3 has 16 residues. V lost 2 bases and J lost 5; bases outside the gene matches: 8. CDR3 in amino acids: CAISEPAGGPMETQYF. The DNA for the CDR3 is TGTGCCATCAGTGAGCCAGCGGGGGGGCCTATGGAGACCCAGTACTTC.

This rearrangement joins TRBV7-2 to TRBJ2-7; D is ambiguous. Germline lookup yields CDR1 SGHTA and CDR2 FQGNSA. The V end lost 6 bases, the J end lost 3 bases, and 9 bases lay between the germline ends. The CDR3 has 12 amino acids. The CDR3 DNA reads TGTGCCAGCAGTTTTGACGGCTACGAGCAGTACTTC. Translated, it gives CASSFDGYEQYF.

In this sample, this clonotype turned up a few times. The chain joins TRBV12-3 or TRBV12-4 to TRBJ2-1; D possibly corresponds to TRBD1 (6 bases). This CDR3 region has 14 residues. The V and J ends lost 3 bases and 9 bases respectively, with 15 bases between them. CDR3 loop: CASSFRQGRSEQFF. The CDR3 DNA reads as TGTGCCAGCAGTTTCAGGCAGGGGAGATCTGAGCAGTTCTTC.

This CDR3 is CASSSLSQETQYF. For the CDR3, the DNA is TGTGCCAGCAGTTCCCTGTCACAAGAGACCCAGTACTTC. This chain joins TRBV6-2 or TRBV6-3 and TRBJ2-5; D gene uncertain. Trimming left V 4 bases short and J 2 bases short, with 8 bases between. CDR3 length equals 13 residues. CDR1 is MNHEY, CDR2 SVGEGT, per germline.

In its sample, this clonotype was seen many times. The chain carries TRBV7-8 and TRBJ2-5, with D unresolved. Germline CDR1 SGHVS, CDR2 FQNEAQ. V gave up 5 bases and J gave up 5 bases, with 12 bases separating them. The CDR3 length is 13 residues. The CDR3 region is CASSIGRLETQYF. The CDR3 DNA reads as TGTGCCAGCAGCATCGGGCGCTTGGAGACCCAGTACTTC.

This clonotype showed up just a few times. The chain carries TRBV11-2 and TRBJ2-2; 14 bases are shared with TRBD2. CDR1 SGHAT and CDR2 FQNNGV come from the germline V gene. CDR3 length: 18 amino acids. The J segment lost 4 bases and the V segment lost 1 base, leaving 5 bases of the junction unmatched. The CDR3 DNA is TGTGCCAGCAGCTTAGGACTAGCGGGGGGGCGGGGCACCGGGGAGCTGTTTTTT. Amino acid sequence: CASSLGLAGGRGTGELFF.

The rearrangement links TRBV4-3 to TRBJ2-1; 7 bases line up with TRBD2. The CDR3 has 14 residues. V lost 0 bases to trimming and J lost 12 bases; unmatched junction nucleotides: 8. Looked up from germline, CDR1 is LGHNA and CDR2 is YSLEER. The CDR3, as DNA: TGCGCCAGCAGCCAAGATTTAGGGAGGGGATGGCAGTTCTTC. It is translated as CASSQDLGRGWQFF.

The chain carries TRBV5-8 and TRBJ2-7; D possibly matches TRBD1 or TRBD2 (6 bases each). The V gene's germline CDR1 is SGHTS and CDR2 YDEGEE. V was shortened by 1 base and J by 5 bases, with 13 bases between the two germline ends. The CDR3 totals 14 residues. This CDR3 reads CASSLRGAENEQYF. CDR3 in DNA: TGTGCCAGCAGCTTGAGGGGGGCGGAAAACGAGCAGTACTTC.

The V and J genes are TRBV5-1 and TRBJ1-6; D perhaps matches TRBD1 (6 bases). The V end was cut by 3 bases, the J end by 7 bases, with 17 bases between. This CDR3 is 16 amino acids long. Germline V CDR1 and CDR2: SGHRS, YFSETQ. CDR3 sequence: CASSSGLERGNSPLHF. The CDR3 DNA sequence: TGCGCCAGCAGCTCGGGGTTAGAGAGGGGGAATTCACCCCTCCACTTT. Together with reference TRBV5-1 and TRBJ1-6, the CDR3 gives the full variable domain: KAGVTQTPRYLIKTRGQQVTLSCSPISGHRSVSWYQQTPGQGLQFLFEYFSETQRNKGNFPGRFSGRQFSNSRSEMNVSTLELGDSALYLCASSSGLERGNSPLHFGNGTRLTVT.

The table lists this clonotype with many counts. The chain combines TRBV11-2 with TRBJ2-2; 7 bases agree with TRBD1. The CDR3 extends over 15 amino acids. CDR1 and CDR2 from the germline V gene are SGHAT and FQNNGV. V lost 5 bases and J lost 7; bases outside the gene matches: 10. The CDR3 reads CASSRPRGRIGELFF. CDR3 nucleotide sequence: TGTGCCAGCAGCCGCCCCAGGGGGAGAATCGGGGAGCTGTTTTTT.

This clonotype has a handful of counts. The chain couples TRBV11-2 to TRBJ1-3; weak D call: TRBD1 (5 bases). The CDR3 runs 15 residues. V was pared by 6 bases and J by 4 bases, with 16 bases between. The germline CDR1 and CDR2 sequences are SGHAT and FQNNGV. CDR3 nucleotide sequence: TGTGCCAGCAGGTTACTGGAGGGGACGGGAAACACCATATATTTT. The encoded protein is CASRLLEGTGNTIYF.

This clonotype was observed many times. The V and J genes are TRBV12-3 or TRBV12-4 and TRBJ1-2; perhaps TRBD1 as D (6 bases). V was trimmed by 6 bases and J by 4 bases, leaving 15 bases between them. This CDR3 is 14 amino acids long. CDR3 amino acids: CASSLQGALYGYTF. The CDR3 DNA follows: TGTGCCAGCAGCCTACAGGGAGCTCTCTATGGCTACACCTTC.

The chain joins TRBV6-1 to TRBJ2-1; 9 bases are shared with TRBD1. Per germline, CDR1 MNHNS and CDR2 SASEGT. The J segment lost 8 bases and the V segment lost 11 bases, leaving 7 bases of the junction unmatched. This CDR3 has 12 amino acids. CDR3 sequence (DNA): TGTGCCTGCAACAGGGGGCGCGATGAGCAGTTCTTC. It translates to CACNRGRDEQFF.

The chain combines TRBV7-3 with TRBJ1-1; 9 nucleotides agree with TRBD1. The CDR3 is 18 residues long. Germline CDR1 reads SGHTA; CDR2 reads FQGTGA. The V and J ends lost 1 base and 0 bases, in that order; junction bases with no gene match: 9. CDR3 nucleotide sequence: TGTGCCAGCAGCTTAAACCCGTTAACAGGGGGCATGAACACTGAAGCTTTCTTT. This translates into CASSLNPLTGGMNTEAFF.

This clonotype came up many times. J is TRBJ1-1 and V is TRBV5-1, with TRBD1 matching 7 bases. The junction had 6 bases not matched to a gene; V was cut back by 0 bases and J by 4 bases. In germline, CDR1 is SGHRS, CDR2 YFSETQ. The CDR3 is 15 amino acids. The CDR3 nucleotides read TGCGCCAGCAGCTTGGGGGACAGAATCCCCACTGAAGCTTTCTTT. Protein: CASSLGDRIPTEAFF. Using reference TRBV5-1 and TRBJ1-1 for the parts outside the CDR3, the full variable domain is KAGVTQTPRYLIKTRGQQVTLSCSPISGHRSVSWYQQTPGQGLQFLFEYFSETQRNKGNFPGRFSGRQFSNSRSEMNVSTLELGDSALYLCASSLGDRIPTEAFFGQGTRLTVV.